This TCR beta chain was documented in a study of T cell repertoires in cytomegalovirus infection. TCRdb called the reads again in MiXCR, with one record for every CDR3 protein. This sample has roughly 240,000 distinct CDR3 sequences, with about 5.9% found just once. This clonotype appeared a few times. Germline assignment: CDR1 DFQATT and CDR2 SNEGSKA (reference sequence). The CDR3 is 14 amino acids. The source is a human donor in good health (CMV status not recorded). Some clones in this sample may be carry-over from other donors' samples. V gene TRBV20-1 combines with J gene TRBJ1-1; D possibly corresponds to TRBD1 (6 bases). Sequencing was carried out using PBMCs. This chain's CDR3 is CSGGGLGVNTEAFF. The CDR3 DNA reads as TGCAGCGGAGGGGGATTGGGGGTCAACACTGAAGCTTTCTTT.